These T cell receptor beta chains were read from a single sample in a study of identical twins. A single record per CDR3 protein comes from TCRdb applying MiXCR to the 5' RACE reads. The table has more than 1.5 million distinct CDR3 sequences, roughly 35% seen once. Sequences were obtained from cord blood. The source is a newborn girl in good health. CDR3s include the opening cysteine and the closing phenylalanine or tryptophan. A D gene is named only where the DNA matches it firmly. Clone sizes are given selectively: once, few, many, or a class where the clone is expanded.

D	V	J	size	CDR3	DNA
NA	TRBV2	TRBJ1-1	NA	CASSDQGRTEAFF	TGTGCCAGCAGTGATCAGGGGCGCACTGAAGCTTTCTTT
TRBD2	TRBV30	TRBJ2-4	NA	CAWSAPGLANIQYF	TGTGCCTGGAGCGCTCCGGGACTAGCAAACATTCAGTACTTC
NA	TRBV5-1	TRBJ2-1	few	CASSLLRDDYNEQFF	TGCGCCAGCAGCTTGTTACGGGACGACTACAATGAGCAGTTCTTC
NA	TRBV28	TRBJ2-3	NA	CASAGTTGTQYF	TGTGCCAGCGCCGGAACCACAGGTACGCAGTATTTT
NA	TRBV7-2	TRBJ2-5	few	CASSLDGVAETQYF	TGTGCCAGCAGCTTGGACGGTGTAGCAGAGACCCAGTACTTC
NA	TRBV10-3	TRBJ2-1	NA	CAISDIRDEQFF	TGTGCCATCAGTGACATTCGGGATGAGCAGTTCTTC
NA	TRBV3-1	TRBJ2-7	NA	CASSLDYKYEQYF	TGTGCCAGCAGCCTAGACTACAAATACGAGCAGTACTTC
NA	TRBV13	TRBJ2-7	NA	CASSLFGLDEQYF	TGTGCCAGCAGCTTATTTGGCCTCGACGAGCAGTACTTC
TRBD2	TRBV4-2	TRBJ2-7	few	CASSSRSGGGGEQYF	TGTGCCAGCAGTTCGCGTAGCGGGGGAGGAGGCGAGCAGTACTTC
NA	TRBV7-2	TRBJ1-2	NA	CASSLARTGYTF	TGTGCCAGCAGCTTAGCGCGGACTGGCTACACCTTC
NA	TRBV20-1	TRBJ2-2	few	CSANIRGDTGELFF	TGCAGTGCAAATATTAGGGGGGACACCGGGGAGCTGTTTTTT
NA	TRBV11-1	TRBJ2-1	NA	CASSLKGFDEQFF	TGTGCCAGCAGCTTAAAGGGTTTTGATGAGCAGTTCTTC
NA	TRBV3-1	TRBJ2-2	NA	CASSQGGVDTGELFF	TGTGCCAGCAGCCAAGGGGGGGTAGATACCGGGGAGCTGTTTTTT
NA	TRBV3-1	TRBJ2-7	many	CASSQAVYEQYF	TGTGCCAGCAGCCAAGCAGTCTACGAGCAGTACTTC
TRBD2	TRBV5-1	TRBJ2-1	NA	CASRLLAGEYNEQFF	TGCGCCAGCCGACTACTAGCGGGAGAATACAATGAGCAGTTCTTC
NA	TRBV5-6	TRBJ1-2	NA	CASSRLDSRFYGYTF	TGTGCCAGCAGCCGTTTGGACAGCCGTTTCTATGGCTACACCTTC
NA	TRBV5-1	TRBJ2-3	few	CASSLERVGDTQYF	TGCGCCAGCAGCTTGGAAAGGGTAGGGGATACGCAGTATTTT
TRBD1	TRBV5-1	TRBJ1-5	NA	CASSFGDSLNQPQHF	TGCGCCAGCAGCTTCGGGGACAGCTTGAATCAGCCCCAGCATTTT
NA	TRBV7-9	TRBJ2-5	many	CASSLVVGFQETQYF	TGTGCCAGCAGCTTAGTCGTCGGGTTTCAAGAGACCCAGTACTTC
NA	TRBV4-1	TRBJ2-5	few	CASSQDPHNSGETQYF	TGCGCCAGCAGCCAAGATCCACACAACAGTGGGGAGACCCAGTACTTC
TRBD2	TRBV11-2	TRBJ2-1	NA	CASSLAPLAANEQFF	TGTGCCAGCAGCCTTGCCCCACTAGCGGCCAATGAGCAGTTCTTC
NA	TRBV4-2	TRBJ2-5	NA	CASSQGRGRRETQYF	TGTGCCAGCAGCCAGGGTAGGGGGAGAAGAGAGACCCAGTACTTC
NA	TRBV15	TRBJ1-2	few	CATSRDRLPGSNYGYTF	TGTGCCACCAGCAGAGATCGCCTCCCAGGGTCTAACTATGGCTACACCTTC
NA	TRBV4-1	TRBJ2-3	NA	CASSQGGTGIKQYF	TGCGCCAGCAGCCAAGGAGGTACAGGGATTAAGCAGTATTTT
NA	TRBV28	TRBJ1-4	many	CASKTWGRGNEKLFF	TGTGCCAGCAAAACCTGGGGGCGCGGTAATGAAAAACTGTTTTTT
NA	TRBV19	TRBJ1-1	once	CASSMGPRRAEAFF	TGTGCCAGTAGTATGGGACCCCGGCGGGCTGAAGCTTTCTTT
NA	TRBV18	TRBJ2-3	NA	CASSQQGIWTDTQYF	TGTGCCAGCTCACAACAGGGTATTTGGACAGATACGCAGTATTTT
TRBD2	TRBV7-8	TRBJ2-3	NA	CASSLAPLTSGRADTQYF	TGTGCCAGCAGCTTAGCTCCGCTGACTAGCGGGCGAGCAGATACGCAGTATTTT
NA	TRBV25-1	TRBJ2-7	NA	CASTGTTAYEQYF	TGTGCCAGCACCGGGACCACCGCCTACGAGCAGTACTTC
NA	TRBV14	TRBJ2-5	NA	CASSQVRGWGLQETQYF	TGTGCCAGCAGCCAAGTTAGGGGATGGGGACTCCAAGAGACCCAGTACTTC
NA	TRBV7-9	TRBJ2-3	many	CASSFVDHTDTQYF	TGTGCCAGCAGCTTCGTAGACCACACAGATACGCAGTATTTT
TRBD1	TRBV7-9	TRBJ2-1	few	CASSPLGTGNNNEQFF	TGTGCCAGCAGCCCTCTCGGGACAGGGAATAACAATGAGCAGTTCTTC
NA	TRBV6-2/TRBV6-3	TRBJ1-1	few	CASSYFGTMNTEAFF	TGTGCCAGCAGTTACTTTGGGACTATGAACACTGAAGCTTTCTTT
NA	TRBV10-3	TRBJ2-7	many	CAIRNTYYEQYF	TGTGCCATCAGGAACACCTACTACGAGCAGTACTTC
TRBD2	TRBV7-9	TRBJ2-7	NA	CASSLASTSAGGYEQYF	TGTGCCAGCAGCTTAGCATCCACCTCGGCGGGGGGCTACGAGCAGTACTTC
TRBD2	TRBV20-1	TRBJ2-1	NA	CSAIRGSHDNEQFF	TGCAGTGCCATCCGCGGGAGCCATGACAATGAGCAGTTCTTC
NA	TRBV6-6	TRBJ1-5	NA	CASSYSMAPGQPQHF	TGTGCCAGCAGTTACTCGATGGCGCCGGGTCAGCCCCAGCATTTT
NA	TRBV11-2	TRBJ2-1	NA	CASSPDRKREQFF	TGTGCCAGCAGCCCAGATAGGAAACGGGAGCAGTTCTTC
NA	TRBV20-1	TRBJ1-2	NA	CSARDPAEGYTF	TGCAGTGCTAGAGACCCAGCGGAGGGCTACACCTTC
NA	TRBV27	TRBJ2-2	NA	CASSSLSRLGGELFF	TGTGCCAGCAGTTCCCTCAGTCGGCTCGGAGGGGAGCTGTTTTTT